This T cell receptor (beta chain) was documented in a study of cytomegalovirus exposure and HLA in healthy donors. Only one count was recorded for this clone. The antigen is undetermined. Study-wide findings and caveats: Later analysis revealed greater clonal expansion in HLA-associated TCR beta chains than in equally common others. The study flagged about 150 TCR beta chains as cytomegalovirus-associated. In a later analysis, at a false discovery rate of 0.05, roughly 17,000 TCR beta sequences were associated with HLA alleles.

Use of 60 Vbeta and 13 Jbeta primers characterized the PCR. In the original analysis: Later work found 74 million or so unique TCR beta chains, with approximately 12 million shared. Method: immunoSEQ multiplex PCR; TCRdb's copy keeps in-frame clones and lacks some. Clonal size and the V and J genes are those of that table, whereas D and trimming came from the DNA. The sample lists approximately 99,000 clones, around 80% occurring once. Germline lookup yields CDR1 SGDLS and CDR2 YYNGEE. Trimming removed 4 bases from V and 1 base from J, with 12 bases in between. The CDR3 is 14 residues long. The sequence was obtained from a man between 40 and 49 years old in good health and CMV-seropositive. The specimen was PBMCs. The rearrangement links TRBV9 to TRBJ2-7; tentative D call: TRBD1 (5 bases). The CDR3, as DNA: TGTGCCAGCAGCACGTCGACAGTATCCTACGAGCAGTACTTC. Its protein is CASSTSTVSYEQYF. Drawing the rest from reference TRBV9 and TRBJ2-7, the complete variable domain is DSGVTQTPKHLITATGQRVTLRCSPRSGDLSVYWYQQSLDQGLQFLIQYYNGEERAKGNILERFSAQQFPDLHSELNLSSLELGDSALYFCASSTSTVSYEQYFGPGTRLTVT.